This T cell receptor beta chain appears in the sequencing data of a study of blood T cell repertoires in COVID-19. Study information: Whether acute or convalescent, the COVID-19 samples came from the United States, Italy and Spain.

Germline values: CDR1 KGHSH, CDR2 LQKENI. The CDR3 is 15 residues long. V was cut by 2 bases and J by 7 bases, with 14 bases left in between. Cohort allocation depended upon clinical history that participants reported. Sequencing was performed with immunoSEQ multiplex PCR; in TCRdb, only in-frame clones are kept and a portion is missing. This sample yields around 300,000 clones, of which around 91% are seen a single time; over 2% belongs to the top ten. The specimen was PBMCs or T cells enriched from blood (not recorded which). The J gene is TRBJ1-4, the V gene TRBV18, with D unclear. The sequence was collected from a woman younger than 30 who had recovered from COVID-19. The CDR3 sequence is CASSPNLPGGEKLFF. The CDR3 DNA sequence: TGTGCCAGCTCACCAAACCTCCCTGGAGGTGAAAAACTGTTTTTT.